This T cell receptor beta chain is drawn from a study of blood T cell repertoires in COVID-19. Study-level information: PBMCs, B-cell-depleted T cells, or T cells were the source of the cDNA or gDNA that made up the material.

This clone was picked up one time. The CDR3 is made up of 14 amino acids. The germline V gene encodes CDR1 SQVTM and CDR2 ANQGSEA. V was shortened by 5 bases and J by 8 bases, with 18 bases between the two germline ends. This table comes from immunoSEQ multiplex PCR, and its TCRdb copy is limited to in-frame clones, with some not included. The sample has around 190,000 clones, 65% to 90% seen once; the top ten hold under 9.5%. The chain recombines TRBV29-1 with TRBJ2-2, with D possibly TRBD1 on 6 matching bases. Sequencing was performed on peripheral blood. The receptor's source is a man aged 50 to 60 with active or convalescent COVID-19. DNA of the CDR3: TGCAGCGTTCTAAAAGACAGGCCAGAAGGGGAGCTGTTTTTT. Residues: CSVLKDRPEGELFF.